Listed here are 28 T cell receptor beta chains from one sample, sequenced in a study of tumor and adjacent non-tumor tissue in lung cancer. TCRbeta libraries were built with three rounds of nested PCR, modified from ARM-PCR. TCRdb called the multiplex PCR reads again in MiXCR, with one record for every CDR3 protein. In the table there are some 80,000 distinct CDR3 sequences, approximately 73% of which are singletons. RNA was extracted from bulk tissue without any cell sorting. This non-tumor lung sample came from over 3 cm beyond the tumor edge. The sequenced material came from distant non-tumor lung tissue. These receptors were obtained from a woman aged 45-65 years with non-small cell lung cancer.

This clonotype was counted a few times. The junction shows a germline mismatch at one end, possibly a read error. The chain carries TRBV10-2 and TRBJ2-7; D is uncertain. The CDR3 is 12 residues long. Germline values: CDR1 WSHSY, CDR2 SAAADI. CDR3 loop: CASGEPSFEQYF. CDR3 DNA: TGCGCCAGCGGTGAGCCTAGTTTCGAGCAATACTTC.

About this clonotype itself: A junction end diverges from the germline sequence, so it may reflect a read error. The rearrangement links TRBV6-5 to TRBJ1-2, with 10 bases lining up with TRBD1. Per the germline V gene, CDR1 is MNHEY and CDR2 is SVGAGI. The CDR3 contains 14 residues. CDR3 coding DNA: TGTGGCAGCAGTAAACGGGACAGGGGAAATGGCTATACCTTC. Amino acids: CGSSKRDRGNGYTF.

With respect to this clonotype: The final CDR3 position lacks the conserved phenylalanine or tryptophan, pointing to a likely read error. This chain's CDR3 is CASREAKGRQETQYL. CDR3 in DNA: TGTGCCAGCAGGGAAGCGAAGGGACGGCAAGAGACCCAGTACTTA. The chain links TRBV6-1 to TRBJ2-5; either TRBD1 or TRBD2 may supply D (5 bases each). This CDR3 is 15 amino acids long. The V gene's germline CDR1 is MNHNS and CDR2 SASEGT.

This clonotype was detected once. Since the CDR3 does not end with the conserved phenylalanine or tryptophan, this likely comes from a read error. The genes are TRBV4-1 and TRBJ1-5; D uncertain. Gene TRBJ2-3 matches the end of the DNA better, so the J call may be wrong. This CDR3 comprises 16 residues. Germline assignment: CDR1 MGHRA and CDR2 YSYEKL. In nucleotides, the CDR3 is TGCGCCAGCAGTCACGGAAAAGGGTTTCAGTATCAGCCCCAGTATTTA. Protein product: CASSHGKGFQYQPQYL.

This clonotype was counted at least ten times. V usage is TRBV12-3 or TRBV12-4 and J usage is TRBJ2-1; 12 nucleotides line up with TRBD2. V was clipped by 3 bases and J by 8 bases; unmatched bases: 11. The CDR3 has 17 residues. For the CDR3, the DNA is TGTGCCAGCAGTTTGCTTAATCTAGCGGGAGGGCCTCATGAGCAGTTCTTC. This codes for CASSLLNLAGGPHEQFF.

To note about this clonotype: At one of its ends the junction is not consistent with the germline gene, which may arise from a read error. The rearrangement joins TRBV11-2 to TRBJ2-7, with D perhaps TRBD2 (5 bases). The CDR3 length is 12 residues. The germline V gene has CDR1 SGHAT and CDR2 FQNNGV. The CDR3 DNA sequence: TGTGCCGGCAGCTTAAGCAGCGGTGAACAGTACTTC. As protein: CAGSLSSGEQYF. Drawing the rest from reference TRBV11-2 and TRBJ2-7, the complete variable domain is EAGVAQSPRYKIIEKRQSVAFWCNPISGHATLYWYQQILGQGPKLLIQFQNNGVVDDSQLPKDRFSAERLKGVDSTLKIQPAKLEDSAVYLCAGSLSSGEQYFGPGTRLTVT.

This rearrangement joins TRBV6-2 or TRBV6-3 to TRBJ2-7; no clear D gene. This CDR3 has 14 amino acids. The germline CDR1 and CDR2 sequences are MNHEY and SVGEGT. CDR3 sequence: CVSSYDKATSVQYF. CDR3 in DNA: TGTGTCAGTAGTTACGACAAGGCGACCTCTGTGCAGTACTTC.

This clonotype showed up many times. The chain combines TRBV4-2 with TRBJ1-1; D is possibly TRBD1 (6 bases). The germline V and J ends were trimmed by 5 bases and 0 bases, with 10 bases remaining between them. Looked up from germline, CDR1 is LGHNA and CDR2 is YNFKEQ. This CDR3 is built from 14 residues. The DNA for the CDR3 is TGTGCCAGCAGCGTGCGGGACATGAACACTGAAGCTTTCTTT. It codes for CASSVRDMNTEAFF.

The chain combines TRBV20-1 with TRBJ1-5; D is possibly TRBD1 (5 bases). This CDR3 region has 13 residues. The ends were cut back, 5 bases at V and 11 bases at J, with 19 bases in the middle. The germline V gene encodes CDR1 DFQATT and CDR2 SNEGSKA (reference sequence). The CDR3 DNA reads TGCAGTGCTGGATGGGGCCACAACCTGTCCCAGCATTTT. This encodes CSAGWGHNLSQHF.

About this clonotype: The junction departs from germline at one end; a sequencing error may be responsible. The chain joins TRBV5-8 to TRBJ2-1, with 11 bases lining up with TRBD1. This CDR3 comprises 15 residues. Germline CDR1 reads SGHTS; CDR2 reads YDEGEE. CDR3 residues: CASSSGQGAYKEHFF. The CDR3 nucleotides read TGTGCCAGCAGTTCCGGACAGGGGGCCTACAAAGAGCACTTCTTC.

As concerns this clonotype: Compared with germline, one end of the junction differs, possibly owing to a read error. CDR3 residues: CASSYGGSNQESQHF. In nucleotides, the CDR3 is TGTGCCAGCAGTTACGGCGGCAGCAACCAAGAGAGCCAGCACTTC. The genes are TRBV6-6 and TRBJ2-5; D gene ambiguous. The CDR3 sequence is 15 residues long. Germline values: CDR1 MNHNY, CDR2 SVGAGI (reference sequence).

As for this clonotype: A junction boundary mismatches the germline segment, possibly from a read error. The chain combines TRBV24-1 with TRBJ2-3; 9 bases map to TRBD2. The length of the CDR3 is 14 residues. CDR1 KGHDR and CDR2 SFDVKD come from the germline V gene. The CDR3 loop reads CATQLSGGTDTQYF. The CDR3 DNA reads TGTGCCACCCAACTTAGCGGGGGCACAGATACGCAATATTTT.

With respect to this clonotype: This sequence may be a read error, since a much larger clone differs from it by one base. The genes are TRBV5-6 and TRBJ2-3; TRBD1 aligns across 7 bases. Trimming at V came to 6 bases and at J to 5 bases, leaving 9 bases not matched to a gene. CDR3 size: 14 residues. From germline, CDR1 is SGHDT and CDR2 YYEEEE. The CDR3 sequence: CASKMRTGLDTQYF. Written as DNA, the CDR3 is TGTGCCAGCAAAATGAGGACAGGACTAGATACGCAGTATTTT. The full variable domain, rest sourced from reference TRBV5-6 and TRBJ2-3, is DAGVTQSPTHLIKTRGQQVTLRCSPKSGHDTVSWYQQALGQGPQFIFQYYEEEERQRGNFPDRFSGHQFPNYSSELNVNALLLGDSALYLCASKMRTGLDTQYFGPGTRLTVL.

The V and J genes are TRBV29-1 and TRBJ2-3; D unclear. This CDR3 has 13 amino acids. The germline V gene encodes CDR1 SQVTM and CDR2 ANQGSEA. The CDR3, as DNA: TGCAGTGTAGGATCCCATTCCATAGATACGCAGTATTTT. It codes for CSVGSHSIDTQYF.

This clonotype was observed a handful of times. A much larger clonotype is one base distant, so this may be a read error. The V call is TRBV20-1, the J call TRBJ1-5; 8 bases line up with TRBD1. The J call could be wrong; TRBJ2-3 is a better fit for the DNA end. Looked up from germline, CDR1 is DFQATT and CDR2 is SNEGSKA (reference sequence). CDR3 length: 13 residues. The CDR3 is CSATSTGVQPQYF. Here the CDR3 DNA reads TGCAGTGCCACATCGACAGGGGTTCAGCCCCAGTATTTT.

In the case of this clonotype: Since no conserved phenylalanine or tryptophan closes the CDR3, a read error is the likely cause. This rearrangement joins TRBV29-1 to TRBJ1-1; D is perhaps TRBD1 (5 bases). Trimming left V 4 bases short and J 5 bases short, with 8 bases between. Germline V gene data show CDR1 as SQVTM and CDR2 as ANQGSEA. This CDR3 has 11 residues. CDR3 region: CSVVGETEAFT. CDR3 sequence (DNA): TGCAGCGTTGTGGGGGAAACTGAAGCTTTCACT.

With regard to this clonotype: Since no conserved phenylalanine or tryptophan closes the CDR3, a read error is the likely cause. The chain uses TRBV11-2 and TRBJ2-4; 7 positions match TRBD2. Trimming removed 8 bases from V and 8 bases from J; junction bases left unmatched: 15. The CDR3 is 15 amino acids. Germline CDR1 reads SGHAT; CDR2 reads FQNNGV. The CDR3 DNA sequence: TGTGCCAGCGGTTTCCCTAGCGGAATTGGGGACATTCAGTACATC. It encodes CASGFPSGIGDIQYI.

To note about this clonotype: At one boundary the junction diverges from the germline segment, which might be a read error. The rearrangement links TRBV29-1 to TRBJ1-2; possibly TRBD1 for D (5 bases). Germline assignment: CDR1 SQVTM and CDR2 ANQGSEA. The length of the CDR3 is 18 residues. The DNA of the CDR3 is TGCAGTGTTGAGCCCCCCACGGGAAAAGGGGAGAAAGGATGGGGCTATACCTTC. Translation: CSVEPPTGKGEKGWGYTF.

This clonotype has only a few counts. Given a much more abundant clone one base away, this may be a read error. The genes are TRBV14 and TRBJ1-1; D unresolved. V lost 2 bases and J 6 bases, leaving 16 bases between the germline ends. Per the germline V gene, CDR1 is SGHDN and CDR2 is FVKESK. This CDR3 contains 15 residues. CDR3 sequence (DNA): TGTGCCAGCAGCCAACGGGCGGGCAGTCACGCTGAAGCTTTCTTT. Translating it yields CASSQRAGSHAEAFF. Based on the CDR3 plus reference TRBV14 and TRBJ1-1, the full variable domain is EAGVTQFPSHSVIEKGQTVTLRCDPISGHDNLYWYRRVMGKEIKFLLHFVKESKQDESGMPNNRFLAERTGGTYSTLKVQPAELEDSGVYFCASSQRAGSHAEAFFGQGTRLTVV.

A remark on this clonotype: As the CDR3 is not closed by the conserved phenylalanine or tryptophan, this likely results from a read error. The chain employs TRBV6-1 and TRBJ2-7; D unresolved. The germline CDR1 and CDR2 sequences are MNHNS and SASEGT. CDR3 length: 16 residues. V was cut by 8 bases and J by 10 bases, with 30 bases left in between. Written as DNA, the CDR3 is TGTGCCAGCTCATTCTGGCGCAGCCTCGATTTGGTCGAACAGTACTCT. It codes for CASSFWRSLDLVEQYS.

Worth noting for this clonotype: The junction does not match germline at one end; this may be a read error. The CDR3 nucleotides are TGTGCTAGCAGTTTTGGTAAGTTCCATGAGCAGTTCTTC. Its protein product is CASSFGKFHEQFF. The chain joins TRBV12-3 or TRBV12-4 to TRBJ2-1; no definite D call. The CDR3 totals 13 residues.

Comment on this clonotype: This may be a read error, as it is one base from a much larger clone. CDR3 sequence (DNA): TGCAGTGCGCAACCGGGTTACTCCTACTATGAGCAGTTCTTC. Translated, it gives CSAQPGYSYYEQFF. The chain has TRBV20-1 and TRBJ2-1; no clear D. Germline CDR1 and CDR2: DFQATT and SNEGSKA (reference sequence). CDR3 length: 14 residues.

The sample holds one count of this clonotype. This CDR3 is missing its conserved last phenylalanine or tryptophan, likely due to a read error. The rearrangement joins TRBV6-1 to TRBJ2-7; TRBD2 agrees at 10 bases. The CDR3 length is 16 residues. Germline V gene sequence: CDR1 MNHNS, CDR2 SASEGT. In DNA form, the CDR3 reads TGTGCCAGAAGTGAGTCTAGCGGGAGTCCCTCCTACGAGCAGTACCTC. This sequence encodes CARSESSGSPSYEQYL.

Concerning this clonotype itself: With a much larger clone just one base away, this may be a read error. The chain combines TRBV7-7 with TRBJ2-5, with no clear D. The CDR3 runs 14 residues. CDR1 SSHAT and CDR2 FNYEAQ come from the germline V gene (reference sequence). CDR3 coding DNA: TGTGCTAGCAGCTCCAACTCCTTGCAAGAGACCCAGTACTTC. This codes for CASSSNSLQETQYF.

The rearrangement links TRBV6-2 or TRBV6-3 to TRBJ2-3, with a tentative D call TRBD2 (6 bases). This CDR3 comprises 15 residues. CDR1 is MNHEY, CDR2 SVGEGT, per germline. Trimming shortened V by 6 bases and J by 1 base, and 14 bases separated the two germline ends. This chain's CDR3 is CASSLAFPGTDTQYF. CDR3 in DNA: TGTGCCAGCAGCCTAGCGTTCCCTGGCACAGATACGCAGTATTTT.

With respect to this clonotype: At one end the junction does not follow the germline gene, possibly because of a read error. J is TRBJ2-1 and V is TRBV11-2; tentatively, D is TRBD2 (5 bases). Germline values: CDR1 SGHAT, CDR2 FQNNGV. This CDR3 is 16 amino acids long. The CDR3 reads CAGRPSWSGYSNEQSF. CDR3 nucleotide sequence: TGTGCCGGCCGACCTAGCTGGAGTGGCTATTCCAATGAGCAGTCCTTC.

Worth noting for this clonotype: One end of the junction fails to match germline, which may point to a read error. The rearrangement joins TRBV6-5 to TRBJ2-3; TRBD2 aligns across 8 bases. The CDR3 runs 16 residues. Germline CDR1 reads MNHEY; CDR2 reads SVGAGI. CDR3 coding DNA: TGTGCCAGCATCCCCATCGACGGGAGGGCCGGGGCTACGCTGTATTTT. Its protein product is CASIPIDGRAGATLYF.

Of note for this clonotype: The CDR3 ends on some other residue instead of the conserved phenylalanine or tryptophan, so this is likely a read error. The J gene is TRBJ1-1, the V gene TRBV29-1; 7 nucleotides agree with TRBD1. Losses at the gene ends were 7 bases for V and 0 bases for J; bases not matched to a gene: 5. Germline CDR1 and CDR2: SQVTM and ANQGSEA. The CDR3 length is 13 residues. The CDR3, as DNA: TGCAGCGCAACGGGACAGTTGAACACTGAAGCTTTCTAT. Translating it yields CSATGQLNTEAFY.